This record concerns one T cell receptor beta chain sequence. Its antigen is currently unknown. TCRdb reprocessed the reads via MiXCR and lists one record per CDR3 protein. The table has approximately 910,000 distinct CDR3 sequences, less than 40% seen once. The data derive from a study of T cell repertoires in cytomegalovirus infection. Looking at the study overall: It was recently identified HLA-C-restricted and well-studied HLA-B-restricted CMV epitopes that the study used.

The trim removed 11 bases at V and 4 bases at J, leaving 8 bases unmatched. CDR3 length equals 13 residues. Whole-study results and caveats: Dominant in the ex vivo response were TCR beta clonotypes restricted by HLA-C and specific for CMV. CMV carriers with the relevant HLA were identified by cumulative public TCR beta family frequency.

This material consisted of cultured CD8+ T cells from PBMCs, taken from culture after CMV antigen stimulation. The chain carries TRBV12-3 or TRBV12-4 and TRBJ1-5, with 7 bases identical to TRBD1. This TCR came from a human donor in good health (CMV status not recorded). Some clones in this sample may be carry-over from other donors' samples. The CDR3 is CASHGQDNQPQHF. As DNA, the CDR3 is TGTGCCTCCCACGGACAGGATAATCAGCCCCAGCATTTT.